This T cell receptor (beta chain) was identified during a study of T cells in Graves' hyperthyroidism and ophthalmopathy. General observations from the study: Blood also contained most expanded thyroid clonotypes above 0.001. Median prediction lead before ophthalmopathy onset was around seven months with the model.

What was amplified from RNA transcripts were TCR beta CDR3 regions. Primed by the HTBI set, a first-round RT-PCR was run on the TCR CDR3. Using its own MiXCR run on the multiplex PCR reads, TCRdb lists one record per CDR3 protein. The sample yields hundreds of thousands of distinct CDR3 sequences, 18% seen once. The CDR3 totals 13 residues. In germline, CDR1 is SGHAT, CDR2 FQNNGV. The V and J ends lost 0 bases and 10 bases respectively, with 10 bases between them. Ten or more counts support this clonotype. Its target is unknown. Hyperthyroidism in the patients, aged 18 to 65, was newly diagnosed and under 2 months in duration. Lactation, pregnancy, other autoimmune disease or uncontrolled infection led to exclusion of patients.

The sequence was obtained from a woman aged 50 to 60 with Graves' hyperthyroidism that later progressed to Graves' ophthalmopathy. Sequencing was carried out using blood. J is TRBJ2-1 and V is TRBV11-2, with a tentative D call TRBD1 (6 bases). The CDR3 nucleotides are TGTGCCAGCAGCTTAGACCCTGGACAGGAGCAGTTCTTC. It specifies CASSLDPGQEQFF.